This T cell receptor (beta chain) was recorded in a study of regulatory T cells in long-lasting Graves disease. Both iRepertoire HTBI primers and Arm-PCR of CDR3 regions were used to build the TCR beta libraries. MiXCR, applied by TCRdb to the multiplex PCR reads, yields one record per CDR3 protein. The profile shows about half a million distinct CDR3 sequences, more than 10% of them singletons. Germline V lookup: CDR1 LGHDT, CDR2 YNNKEL (reference sequence). The CDR3 spans 15 residues. The V gene lost 3 bases and the J gene lost 4 bases, with 16 bases spanning the gap. The table lists this clonotype with many counts. Time point specified: newly diagnosed GD, antithyroid drugs for less than 3 months. Scientists built the TCR library using RNA that was extracted from PBMCs. Staff drew 8 to 9 milliliters of peripheral blood into EDTA tubes. Another study also made use of these data, one on T cells in Graves' hyperthyroidism and ophthalmopathy. Turning to that study: Classification by a 13 V-J model distinguished ophthalmopathy from stable hyperthyroidism.

The chain employs TRBV3-1 and TRBJ2-7, with a tentative D call TRBD1 (5 bases). The sequencing here drew on peripheral blood mononuclear cells (PBMCs), taken at new diagnosis, from a patient treated with antithyroid drugs. The sequence was obtained from a woman between 25 and 40 years old with Graves disease. As DNA, the CDR3 is TGTGCCAGCAGCCAGACGGACACCGCTTGGTACGAGCAGTACTTC. This translates into CASSQTDTAWYEQYF.